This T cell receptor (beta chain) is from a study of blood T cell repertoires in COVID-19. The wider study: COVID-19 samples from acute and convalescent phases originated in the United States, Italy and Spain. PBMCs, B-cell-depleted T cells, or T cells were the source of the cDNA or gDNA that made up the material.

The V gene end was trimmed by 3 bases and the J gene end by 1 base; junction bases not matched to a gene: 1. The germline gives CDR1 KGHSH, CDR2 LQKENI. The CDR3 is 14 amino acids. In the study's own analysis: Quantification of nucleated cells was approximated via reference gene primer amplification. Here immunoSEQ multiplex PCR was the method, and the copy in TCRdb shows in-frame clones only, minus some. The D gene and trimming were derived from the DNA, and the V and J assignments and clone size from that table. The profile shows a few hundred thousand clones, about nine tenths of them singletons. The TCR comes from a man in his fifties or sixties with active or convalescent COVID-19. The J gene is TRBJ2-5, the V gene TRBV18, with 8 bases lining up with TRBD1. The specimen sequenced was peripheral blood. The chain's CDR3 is CASSPGQAQETQYF. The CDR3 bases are TGTGCCAGCTCACCGGGACAGGCCCAAGAGACCCAGTACTTC.